One T cell receptor beta chain is described in this entry. Its antigen is still unknown. Assay used: immunoSEQ multiplex PCR; TCRdb lists only in-frame clones, some missing. This sample yields 80,000 to 90,000 clones, of which 90% to 95% are seen a single time; 4.5% to 5% belongs to the top ten. This entry belongs to a study of Tregs in tolerant kidney transplant recipients. This CDR3 comprises 12 residues. Trimming cost V 6 bases and J 6 bases, with 8 bases left between them. The V gene's germline CDR1 is SEHNR and CDR2 FQNEAQ (reference sequence). Regarding the study as a whole: Findings come from small patient numbers and require larger validation.

The clonotype originates from a human donor in good health. Sequencing was carried out using CD8+ T cells from blood. The chain uses TRBV7-9 and TRBJ2-2; D may be TRBD2 (5 bases). The CDR3 DNA is TGTGCCAGCAGTCGGACTCCCGGGGAGCTGTTTTTT. Translating gives CASSRTPGELFF.